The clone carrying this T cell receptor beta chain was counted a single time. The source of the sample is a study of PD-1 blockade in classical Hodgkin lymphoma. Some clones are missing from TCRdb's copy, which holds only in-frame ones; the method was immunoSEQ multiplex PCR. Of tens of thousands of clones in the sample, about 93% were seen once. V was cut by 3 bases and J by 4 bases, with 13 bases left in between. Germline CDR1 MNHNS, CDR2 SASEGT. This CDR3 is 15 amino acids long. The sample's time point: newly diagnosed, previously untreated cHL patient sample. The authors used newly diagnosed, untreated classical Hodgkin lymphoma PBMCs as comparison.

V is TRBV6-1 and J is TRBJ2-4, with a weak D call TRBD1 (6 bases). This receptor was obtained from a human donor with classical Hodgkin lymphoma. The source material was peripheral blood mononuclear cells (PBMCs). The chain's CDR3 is CASSDSQDRKNIQYF. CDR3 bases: TGTGCCAGCAGTGACAGCCAGGACAGAAAAAACATTCAGTACTTC.